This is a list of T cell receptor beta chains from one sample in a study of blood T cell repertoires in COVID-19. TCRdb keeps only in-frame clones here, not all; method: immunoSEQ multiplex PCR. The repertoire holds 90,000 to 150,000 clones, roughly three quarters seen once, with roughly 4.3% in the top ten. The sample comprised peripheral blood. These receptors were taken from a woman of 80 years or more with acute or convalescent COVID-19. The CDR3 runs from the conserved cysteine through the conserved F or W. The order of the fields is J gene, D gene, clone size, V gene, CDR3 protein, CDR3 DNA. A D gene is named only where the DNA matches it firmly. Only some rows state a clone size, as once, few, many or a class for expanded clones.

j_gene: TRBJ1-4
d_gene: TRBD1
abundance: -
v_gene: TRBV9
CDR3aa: CASSMTGGSEKLFF
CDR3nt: TGTGCCAGCAGCATGACAGGGGGCAGTGAAAAACTGTTTTTT

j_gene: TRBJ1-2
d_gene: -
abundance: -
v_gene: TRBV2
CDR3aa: CASSILGGNYGYTF
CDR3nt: TGTGCCAGCAGTATATTGGGGGGGAACTATGGCTACACCTTC

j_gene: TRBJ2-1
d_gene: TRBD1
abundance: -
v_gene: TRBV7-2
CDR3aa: CASSTDGQGLLGYNEQFF
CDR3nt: TGTGCCAGCAGCACGGATGGACAGGGCCTTCTGGGATACAATGAGCAGTTCTTC

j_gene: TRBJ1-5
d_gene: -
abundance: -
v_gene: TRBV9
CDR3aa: CASSVAPGENQPQHF
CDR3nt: TGTGCCAGCAGCGTAGCCCCAGGCGAGAATCAGCCCCAGCATTTT

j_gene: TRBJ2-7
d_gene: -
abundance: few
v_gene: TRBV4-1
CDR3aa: CASSQAQAYEQYF
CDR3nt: TGCGCCAGCAGCCAAGCTCAGGCGTACGAGCAGTACTTC

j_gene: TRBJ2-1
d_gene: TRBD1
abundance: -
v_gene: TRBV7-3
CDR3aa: CASSSQTGYSTEQFF
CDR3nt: TGTGCCAGCAGCTCTCAGACAGGGTATAGCACTGAGCAGTTCTTC

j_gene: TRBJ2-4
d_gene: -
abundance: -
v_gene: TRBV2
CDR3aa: CASSPGNIQYF
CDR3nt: TGTGCCAGCAGCCCGGGGAACATTCAGTACTTC

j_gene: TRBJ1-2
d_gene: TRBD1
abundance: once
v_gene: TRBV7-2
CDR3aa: CASSLAGTAPLGGYTF
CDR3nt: TGTGCCAGCAGCTTAGCCGGGACAGCACCCCTCGGGGGCTACACCTTC

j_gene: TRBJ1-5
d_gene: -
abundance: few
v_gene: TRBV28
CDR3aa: CASSKLQGFNSNQPQHF
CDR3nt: TGTGCCAGCAGTAAACTCCAGGGGTTCAATAGCAATCAGCCCCAGCATTTT

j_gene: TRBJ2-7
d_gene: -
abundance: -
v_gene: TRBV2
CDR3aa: CASGETGYEQYF
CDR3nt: TGTGCCAGCGGGGAGACCGGATACGAGCAGTACTTC

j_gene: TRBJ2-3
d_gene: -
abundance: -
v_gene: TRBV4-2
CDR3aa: CASSQRGGGQDFTDTQYF
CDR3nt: TGTGCCAGCAGCCAAAGGGGAGGGGGACAGGATTTCACAGATACGCAGTATTTT

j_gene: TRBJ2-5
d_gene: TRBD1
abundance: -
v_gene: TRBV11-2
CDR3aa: CASSLVGGQGWQETQYF
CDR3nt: TGTGCCAGCAGCTTAGTTGGAGGACAGGGGTGGCAAGAGACCCAGTACTTC

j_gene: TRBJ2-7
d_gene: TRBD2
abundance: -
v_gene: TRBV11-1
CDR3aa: CASSLLTASGYEQYF
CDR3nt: TGTGCCAGCAGCTTACTGACAGCTAGCGGCTACGAGCAGTACTTC

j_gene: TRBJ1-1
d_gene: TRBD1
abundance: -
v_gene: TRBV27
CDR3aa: CASSSGTGGLAFF
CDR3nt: TGTGCCAGCAGTTCGGGGACAGGGGGCTTAGCTTTCTTT

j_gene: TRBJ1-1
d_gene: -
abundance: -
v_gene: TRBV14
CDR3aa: CASSQFGLNTEAFF
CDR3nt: TGTGCCAGCAGCCAATTTGGGCTGAACACTGAAGCTTTCTTT

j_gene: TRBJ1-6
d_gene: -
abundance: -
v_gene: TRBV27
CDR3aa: CASSATGFLTHNSPLHF
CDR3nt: TGTGCCAGCAGCGCTACGGGGTTCCTTACCCATAATTCACCCCTCCACTTT

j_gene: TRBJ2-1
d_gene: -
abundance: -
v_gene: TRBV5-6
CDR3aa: CASSLLRSVGVWQFF
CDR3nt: TGTGCCAGCAGCCTATTACGGTCGGTAGGGGTGTGGCAGTTCTTC

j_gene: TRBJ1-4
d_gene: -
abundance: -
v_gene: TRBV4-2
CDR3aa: CASSQDLGRGEKLFF
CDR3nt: TGTGCCAGCAGCCAAGATTTAGGGCGAGGGGAAAAACTGTTTTTT

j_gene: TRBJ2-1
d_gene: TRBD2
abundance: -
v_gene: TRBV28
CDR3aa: CASRTSGTYNEQFF
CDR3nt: TGTGCCAGCAGGACTAGCGGGACCTACAATGAGCAGTTCTTC

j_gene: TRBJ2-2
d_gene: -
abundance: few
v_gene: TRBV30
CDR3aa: CAWSSRGVVGELFF
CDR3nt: TGTGCCTGGAGTTCTCGCGGGGTGGTCGGGGAGCTGTTTTTT

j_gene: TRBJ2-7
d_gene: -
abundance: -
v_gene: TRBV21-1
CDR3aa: CASSKGLGAGLPYEQYF
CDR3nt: TGTGCCAGCAGCAAGGGTTTAGGGGCGGGACTGCCCTACGAGCAGTACTTC

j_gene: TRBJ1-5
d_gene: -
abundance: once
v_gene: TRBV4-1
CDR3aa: CASSQDPYQPQHF
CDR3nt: TGCGCCAGCAGCCAAGATCCCTATCAGCCCCAGCATTTT

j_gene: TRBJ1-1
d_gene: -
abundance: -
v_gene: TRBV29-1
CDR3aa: CSVEEPDRGNTEAFF
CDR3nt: TGCAGCGTTGAAGAACCGGACAGAGGGAACACTGAAGCTTTCTTT

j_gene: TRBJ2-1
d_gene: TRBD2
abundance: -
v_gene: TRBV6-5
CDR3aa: CASSGIAGVGNEQFF
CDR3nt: TGTGCCAGCAGCGGAATAGCGGGGGTAGGGAATGAGCAGTTCTTC

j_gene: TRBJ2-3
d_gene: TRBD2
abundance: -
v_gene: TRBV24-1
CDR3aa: CATGGLAGGTDTQYF
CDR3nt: TGTGCCACCGGTGGACTAGCGGGAGGGACAGATACGCAGTATTTT

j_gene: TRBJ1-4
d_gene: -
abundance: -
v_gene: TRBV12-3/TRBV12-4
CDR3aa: CASSAQTNEKLFF
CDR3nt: TGTGCCAGCAGCGCCCAGACTAATGAAAAACTGTTTTTT

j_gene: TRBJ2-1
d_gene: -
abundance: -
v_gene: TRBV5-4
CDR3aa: CASSLGGTRINEQFF
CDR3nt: TGTGCCAGCAGCTTGGGGGGGACTCGCATAAATGAGCAGTTCTTC

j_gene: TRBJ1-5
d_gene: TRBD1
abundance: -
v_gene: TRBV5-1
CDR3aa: CASSRDGTVDQPQHF
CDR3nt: TGCGCCAGCAGCCGTGACGGGACAGTGGATCAGCCCCAGCATTTT

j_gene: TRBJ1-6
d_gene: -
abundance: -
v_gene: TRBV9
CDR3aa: CASSVAWGDSPLHF
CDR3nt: TGTGCCAGCAGCGTAGCTTGGGGGGACTCACCCCTCCACTTT

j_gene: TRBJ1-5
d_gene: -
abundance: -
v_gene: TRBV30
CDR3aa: CAWSNSVADQPQHF
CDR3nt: TGTGCCTGGAGTAACTCCGTTGCTGATCAGCCCCAGCATTTT

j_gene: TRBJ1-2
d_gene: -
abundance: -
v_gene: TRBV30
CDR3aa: CAWSVGVQGGGYTF
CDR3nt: TGTGCCTGGAGTGTAGGGGTCCAGGGAGGTGGCTACACCTTC

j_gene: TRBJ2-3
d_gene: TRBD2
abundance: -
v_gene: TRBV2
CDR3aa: CASSERLAGNTDTQYF
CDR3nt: TGTGCCAGCAGTGAACGTCTAGCGGGGAACACAGATACGCAGTATTTT

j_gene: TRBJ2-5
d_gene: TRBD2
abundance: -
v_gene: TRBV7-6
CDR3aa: CASSARLAGDQIQETQYF
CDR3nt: TGTGCCAGCAGCGCCCGACTAGCGGGAGATCAGATCCAAGAGACCCAGTACTTC

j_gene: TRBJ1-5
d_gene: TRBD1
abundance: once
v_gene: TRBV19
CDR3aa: CASGTVNGPQHF
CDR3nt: TGTGCCAGTGGGACAGTGAATGGGCCCCAGCATTTT

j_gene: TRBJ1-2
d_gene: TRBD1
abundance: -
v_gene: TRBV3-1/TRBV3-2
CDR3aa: CASSLLPTGGDYGYTF
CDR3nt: TGTGCCAGCAGCCTACTGCCGACAGGGGGCGACTATGGCTACACCTTC

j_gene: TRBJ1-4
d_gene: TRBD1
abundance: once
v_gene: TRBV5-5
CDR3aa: CASSWGRGQTNEKLFF
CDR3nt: TGTGCCAGCAGCTGGGGCAGGGGGCAGACTAATGAAAAACTGTTTTTT

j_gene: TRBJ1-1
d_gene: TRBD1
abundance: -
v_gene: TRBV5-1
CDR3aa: CASSWRDRGRTEAFF
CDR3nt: TGCGCCAGCAGCTGGAGGGACAGGGGGCGAACTGAAGCTTTCTTT

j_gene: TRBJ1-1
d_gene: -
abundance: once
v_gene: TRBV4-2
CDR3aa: CASSPTRTARTQNTEAFF
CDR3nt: TGTGCCAGCAGCCCAACACGGACAGCAAGAACCCAGAACACTGAAGCTTTCTTT

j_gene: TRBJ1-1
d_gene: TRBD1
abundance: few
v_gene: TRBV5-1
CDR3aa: CASSPGGRGILSTEAFF
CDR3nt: TGCGCCAGCAGCCCGGGCGGCAGGGGGATTTTGAGCACTGAAGCTTTCTTT

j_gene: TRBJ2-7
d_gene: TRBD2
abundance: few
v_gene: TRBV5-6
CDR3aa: CASSLWGTKSYEQYF
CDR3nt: TGTGCCAGCAGCCTGTGGGGGACTAAATCCTACGAGCAGTACTTC

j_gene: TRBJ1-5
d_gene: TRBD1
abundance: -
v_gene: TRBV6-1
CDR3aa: CASSEEKVSGDRGHQPQHF
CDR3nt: TGTGCCAGCAGTGAAGAAAAGGTGTCCGGAGACAGGGGGCATCAGCCCCAGCATTTT

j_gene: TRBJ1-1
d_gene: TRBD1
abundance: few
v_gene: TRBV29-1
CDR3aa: CSGIRGTNTEAFF
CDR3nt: TGCAGCGGCATCAGGGGGACGAACACTGAAGCTTTCTTT

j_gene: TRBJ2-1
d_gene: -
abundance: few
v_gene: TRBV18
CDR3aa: CASSPRLALEQFF
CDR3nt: TGTGCCAGCTCACCACGTCTAGCCCTTGAGCAGTTCTTC

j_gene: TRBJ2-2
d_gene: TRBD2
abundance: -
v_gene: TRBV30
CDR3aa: CAWIIGRGGTGELFF
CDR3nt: TGTGCCTGGATAATCGGGAGGGGAGGCACCGGGGAGCTGTTTTTT

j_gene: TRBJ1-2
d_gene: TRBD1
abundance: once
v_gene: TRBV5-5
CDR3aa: CASSLYGTGEYGYTF
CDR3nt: TGTGCCAGCAGCTTGTATGGGACAGGGGAATATGGCTACACCTTC

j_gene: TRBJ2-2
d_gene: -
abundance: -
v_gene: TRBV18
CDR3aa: CASSATQGNTGELFF
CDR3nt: TGTGCCAGCTCAGCGACACAGGGGAACACCGGGGAGCTGTTTTTT

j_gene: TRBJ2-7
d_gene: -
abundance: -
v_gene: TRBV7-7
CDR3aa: CASSHPDTGEQYF
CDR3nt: TGTGCCAGCAGCCATCCGGACACAGGGGAGCAGTACTTC

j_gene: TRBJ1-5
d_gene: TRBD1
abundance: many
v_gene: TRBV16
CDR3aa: CASSQSRLGQGFQPQHF
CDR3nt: TGTGCCAGCAGCCAATCGAGACTCGGACAGGGGTTTCAGCCCCAGCATTTT

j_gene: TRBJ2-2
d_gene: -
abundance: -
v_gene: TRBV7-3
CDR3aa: CASSLSPGLGGELFF
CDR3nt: TGTGCCAGCAGCTTAAGTCCAGGCCTGGGCGGGGAGCTGTTTTTT

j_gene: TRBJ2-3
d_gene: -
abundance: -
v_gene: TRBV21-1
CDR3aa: CASSQGTDTDTQYF
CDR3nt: TGTGCCAGCTCACAGGGAACGGACACAGATACGCAGTATTTT

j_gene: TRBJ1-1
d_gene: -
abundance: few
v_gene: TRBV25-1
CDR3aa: CASSKQGTRDTEAFF
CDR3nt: TGTGCCAGCAGTAAACAGGGTACCCGTGACACTGAAGCTTTCTTT

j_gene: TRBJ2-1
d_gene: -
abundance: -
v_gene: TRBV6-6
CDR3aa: CASSRGQGRRTTNEQFF
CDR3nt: TGTGCCAGCAGTCGGGGGCAGGGCAGACGGACTACGAATGAGCAGTTCTTC

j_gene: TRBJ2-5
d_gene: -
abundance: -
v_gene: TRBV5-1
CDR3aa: CASSRPGEETQYF
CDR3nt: TGCGCCAGCAGCCGCCCGGGGGAGGAGACCCAGTACTTC

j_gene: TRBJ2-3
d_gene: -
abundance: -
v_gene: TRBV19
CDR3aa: CASSARGIRTDTQYF
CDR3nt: TGTGCCAGTAGTGCCAGGGGAATCCGTACAGATACGCAGTATTTT

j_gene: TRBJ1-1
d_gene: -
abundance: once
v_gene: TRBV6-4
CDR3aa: CASSDGAGATEAFF
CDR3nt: TGTGCCAGCAGTGACGGGGCAGGGGCCACTGAAGCTTTCTTT